Below are 28 T cell receptor beta chains sequenced from a single sample in a study of T cell responses to AZD1222 COVID-19 vaccine. The method was immunoSEQ multiplex PCR; TCRdb's version includes in-frame clones alone and lacks a portion of them. Found here are around 150,000 clones, around 90% of them singletons; the top ten hold approximately 3%. The sequenced sample was peripheral blood, obtained 28 days after the second AZD1222 dose. The receptors derive from an adult who received the AZD1222 COVID-19 vaccine.

This clone was found once. The J gene is TRBJ2-5, the V gene TRBV15; TRBD2 matches at 10 bases. CDR1 is LNHNV, CDR2 YYDKDF, per germline (reference sequence). The CDR3 contains 17 residues. V was pared by 1 base and J by 3 bases, with 8 bases of the junction left unmatched. The CDR3 bases are TGTGCCACCAGCAGAGGTGATCGAGCGGGAGGGGAAGAGACCCAGTACTTC. This codes for CATSRGDRAGGEETQYF.

This sequence joins TRBV6-1 and TRBJ1-6; 8 nucleotides agree with TRBD1. This CDR3 is 15 amino acids long. The V gene end was trimmed by 1 base and the J gene end by 5 bases; junction bases not matched to a gene: 1. The germline V gene has CDR1 MNHNS and CDR2 SASEGT. The CDR3 bases are TGTGCCAGCAGTGAAGGGACAGGGAATAATTCACCCCTCCACTTT. Protein product: CASSEGTGNNSPLHF.

The chain has TRBV10-3 and TRBJ1-2, with no clear D. Between the trimmed V and J ends, which lost 4 bases and 5 bases, there was a span of 8 bases. There are 12 residues in the CDR3. CDR1 ENHRY and CDR2 SYGVKD come from the germline V gene. CDR3: CAISGTEYGYTF. The DNA of the CDR3 is TGTGCCATCAGTGGTACTGAATATGGCTACACCTTC.

V and J are TRBV3-1 (or the pseudogene TRBV3-2) and TRBJ1-1; the D is unclear. The V gene's germline CDR1 is LGHDT and CDR2 YNNKEL (reference sequence). V lost 0 bases to trimming and J lost 3 bases, with 17 bases between them. There are 17 residues in the CDR3. CDR3 amino acids: CASSQEEAAAPYTEAFF. Written as DNA, the CDR3 is TGTGCCAGCAGCCAAGAGGAGGCGGCGGCACCCTACACTGAAGCTTTCTTT.

The V gene is TRBV5-1, the J gene TRBJ2-7, with D unclear. Germline-derived CDR1 and CDR2 are SGHRS and YFSETQ. V gave up 4 bases and J gave up 7 bases, with 15 bases separating them. The CDR3 runs to 13 residues. The CDR3 reads CASSQLLDGEQYF. As DNA, the CDR3 is TGCGCCAGCAGCCAACTTCTGGACGGTGAGCAGTACTTC.

This rearrangement joins TRBV27 to TRBJ2-3; D may be TRBD2 (6 bases). This CDR3 contains 13 residues. V lost 3 bases, J lost 3 bases, and 7 bases lay in between. Per germline, CDR1 MNHEY and CDR2 SMNVEV (reference sequence). In nucleotides, the CDR3 is TGTGCCAGCAGTTTCCGGGAGACAGATACGCAGTATTTT. This codes for CASSFRETDTQYF.

The CDR3 DNA is TGTGCCAGCAGCTTAGCGGGACTAGGCGTTGAGCAGTTCTTC. It yields the protein CASSLAGLGVEQFF. The chain is built from TRBV7-2 and TRBJ2-1, with TRBD2 identical over 8 bases. Looked up from germline, CDR1 is SGHTA and CDR2 is FQGNSA. This CDR3 has 14 residues. With 0 bases clipped from V and 9 bases from J, the junction kept 4 bases outside the gene matches.

This rearrangement joins TRBV5-1 to TRBJ2-2; the D is unclear. Germline CDR1 SGHRS, CDR2 YFSETQ. The V gene lost 2 bases and the J gene lost 5 bases, with 7 bases spanning the gap. The CDR3 is 13 amino acids. The CDR3 bases are TGCGCCAGCAGCTTCTGGGGAACCGGGGAGCTGTTTTTT. Translating it yields CASSFWGTGELFF. Looking up the rest from reference TRBV5-1 and TRBJ2-2 gives the full variable domain: KAGVTQTPRYLIKTRGQQVTLSCSPISGHRSVSWYQQTPGQGLQFLFEYFSETQRNKGNFPGRFSGRQFSNSRSEMNVSTLELGDSALYLCASSFWGTGELFFGEGSRLTVL.

The V gene is TRBV19, the J gene TRBJ2-1, with 8 positions matching TRBD1. CDR3 length: 15 amino acids. Germline V CDR1 and CDR2: LNHDA, SQIVND (reference sequence). The trim removed 5 bases at V and 0 bases at J, leaving 3 bases unmatched. The CDR3 nucleotides are TGTGCCAGTAGTGTCGACAGGGGCTCCTACAATGAGCAGTTCTTC. It encodes CASSVDRGSYNEQFF.

This rearrangement joins TRBV2 to TRBJ1-1; perhaps TRBD1 as D (6 bases). CDR1 and CDR2 (germline): SNHLY, FYNNEI. V was pared by 6 bases and J by 3 bases, with 14 bases between. This CDR3 has 14 amino acids. CDR3 protein: CASSFLGGDTEAFF. The CDR3 DNA reads as TGTGCCAGCAGCTTCCTAGGGGGAGACACTGAAGCTTTCTTT.

This clone was counted a single time. The chain has TRBV29-1 and TRBJ1-6, with 7 bases that match TRBD1. The V gene's germline CDR1 is SQVTM and CDR2 ANQGSEA. The CDR3 is made up of 13 amino acids. CDR3 nucleotides: TGCAGGGAGTCAGGGGGGGAAAATTCACCCCTCCACTTT. Translated, it gives CRESGGENSPLHF.

V gene TRBV18 combines with J gene TRBJ2-7; D may be TRBD1 or TRBD2 (6 bases each). Trimming cost V 1 base and J 6 bases, with 13 bases left between them. Germline-derived CDR1 and CDR2 are KGHSH and LQKENI. The CDR3 length is 14 residues. The CDR3 region is CASSPQGGGGEQYF. DNA for the CDR3: TGTGCCAGCTCACCACAGGGGGGAGGAGGCGAGCAGTACTTC. The full variable domain, rest sourced from reference TRBV18 and TRBJ2-7, is NAGVMQNPRHLVRRRGQEARLRCSPMKGHSHVYWYRQLPEEGLKFMVYLQKENIIDESGMPKERFSAEFPKEGPSILRIQQVVRGDSAAYFCASSPQGGGGEQYFGPGTRLTVT.

This rearrangement joins TRBV19 to TRBJ2-1, with 7 nucleotides matching TRBD2. Germline trimming cut 0 bases from V and 4 bases from J; bases unmatched to any gene: 9. Germline CDR1 LNHDA, CDR2 SQIVND (reference sequence). This CDR3 comprises 17 residues. CDR3: CASSIDRASGLYNEQFF. The CDR3 DNA sequence: TGTGCCAGTAGTATAGATCGGGCTAGCGGATTGTACAATGAGCAGTTCTTC.

The genes are TRBV6-5 and TRBJ1-2, with a possible D match to TRBD1 (5 bases). V lost 7 bases and J 3 bases, leaving 15 bases between the germline ends. The germline gives CDR1 MNHEY, CDR2 SVGAGI. The CDR3 runs 14 residues. The DNA of the CDR3 is TGTGCCAGCACCACCCTGACGACAGACTATGGCTACACCTTC. This translates into CASTTLTTDYGYTF.

V gene TRBV2 combines with J gene TRBJ1-5; D is undetermined. The length of the CDR3 is 14 residues. With 7 bases removed from V and 9 bases from J, the gap between germline ends came to 19 bases. Germline V CDR1 and CDR2: SNHLY, FYNNEI. The CDR3 sequence: CASTLQFPQGPQHF. As DNA, the CDR3 is TGTGCCAGCACTTTACAGTTCCCTCAAGGGCCCCAGCATTTT.

This clone was found a few times. The chain links TRBV30 to TRBJ1-2, with 7 bases matching TRBD1. After removal of 1 base from V and 6 bases from J, the junction contained 8 bases not matched to a gene. CDR1 is GTSNPN and CDR2 is SVGIG in the germline V gene (reference sequence). The CDR3 is 14 residues long. CDR3 residues: CAWSAQGVIDGYTF. The CDR3 bases are TGTGCCTGGAGTGCCCAGGGGGTCATCGATGGCTACACCTTC.

The gene calls are TRBV30 and TRBJ1-5; D is undetermined. V gave up 1 base and J gave up 1 base, with 5 bases separating them. The CDR3 is made up of 13 amino acids. Germline V gene sequence: CDR1 GTSNPN, CDR2 SVGIG (reference sequence). The CDR3 sequence: CAWSEYSNQPQHF. CDR3 bases: TGTGCCTGGAGTGAATACAGCAATCAGCCCCAGCATTTT. The whole variable domain, filled in from reference TRBV30 and TRBJ1-5, reads SQTIHQWPATLVQPVGSPLSLECTVEGTSNPNLYWYRQAAGRGLQLLFYSVGIGQISSEVPQNLSASRPQDRQFILSSKKLLLSDSGFYLCAWSEYSNQPQHFGDGTRLSIL.

This chain uses TRBV2 with TRBJ1-1; unclear D gene. Germline V lookup: CDR1 SNHLY, CDR2 FYNNEI. Trimming stripped 2 bases from V and 1 base from J, with 8 bases between. The CDR3 runs 14 residues. The CDR3 reads CASSEPFGNTEAFF. In nucleotides, the CDR3 is TGTGCCAGCAGTGAACCGTTTGGGAACACTGAAGCTTTCTTT.

The V and J genes are TRBV19 and TRBJ1-4; D is unresolved. V dropped 3 bases and J dropped 0 bases, with 20 bases sitting between them. The CDR3 spans 19 residues. Germline assignment: CDR1 LNHDA and CDR2 SQIVND (reference sequence). Here the CDR3 reads CASSIGPGGRPSTNEKLFF. The CDR3 DNA reads as TGTGCCAGTAGTATTGGGCCGGGAGGCAGACCATCAACTAATGAAAAACTGTTTTTT.

This rearrangement joins TRBV30 to TRBJ1-1; D is possibly TRBD1 (5 bases). The CDR3 sequence is 15 residues long. V was shortened by 0 bases and J by 1 base, with 12 bases between the two germline ends. Germline V CDR1 and CDR2: GTSNPN, SVGIG (reference sequence). The CDR3 region is CAWSVGGAANTEAFF. The CDR3, as DNA: TGTGCCTGGAGTGTCGGCGGGGCAGCGAACACTGAAGCTTTCTTT.

The DNA of the CDR3 is TGTGCCAGCAGTCTTCTCACTAGCGGCACAGATACGCAGTATTTT. Encoded protein: CASSLLTSGTDTQYF. V usage is TRBV2 and J usage is TRBJ2-3, with TRBD2 matching 7 bases. The CDR3 length is 15 residues. The ends lost 5 bases at V and 1 base at J; junction bases unmatched: 6. CDR1 and CDR2 from the germline V gene are SNHLY and FYNNEI.

V is TRBV7-8 and J is TRBJ2-6; D is possibly TRBD1 (5 bases). CDR1 is SGHVS and CDR2 is FQNEAQ in the germline V gene. V was cut by 1 base and J by 0 bases, with 16 bases left in between. The CDR3 has 19 residues. The CDR3 sequence is CASSLVTGNPLSGANVLTF. The CDR3 DNA reads as TGTGCCAGCAGCTTAGTTACAGGAAACCCTCTCTCTGGGGCCAACGTCCTGACTTTC.

The gene calls are TRBV6-5 and TRBJ1-5; 8 nucleotides align to TRBD1. CDR3 size: 14 residues. Germline V gives CDR1 MNHEY, CDR2 SVGAGI. After removal of 4 bases from V and 4 bases from J, the junction contained 3 bases not matched to a gene. The CDR3 loop is CASSSRQGNQPQHF. The DNA of the CDR3 is TGTGCCAGCAGTTCCCGACAGGGGAATCAGCCCCAGCATTTT.

This chain joins TRBV7-9 and TRBJ1-4, with D possibly matching TRBD1 (6 bases). V gave up 5 bases and J gave up 4 bases, with 11 bases separating them. The germline V gene encodes CDR1 SEHNR and CDR2 FQNEAQ (reference sequence). The CDR3 length is 14 residues. For the CDR3, the DNA is TGTGCCAGCAGCCAAACAGGGAGTAATGAAAAACTGTTTTTT. This sequence encodes CASSQTGSNEKLFF. The entire variable domain, with the rest obtained from reference TRBV7-9 and TRBJ1-4, is as follows: DTGVSQNPRHKITKRGQNVTFRCDPISEHNRLYWYRQTLGQGPEFLTYFQNEAQLEKSRLLSDRFSAERPKGSFSTLEIQRTEQGDSAMYLCASSQTGSNEKLFFGSGTQLSVL.

The chain employs TRBV14 and TRBJ2-2; no definite D call. CDR1 is SGHDN and CDR2 is FVKESK in the germline V gene. V lost 0 bases, J lost 3 bases, and 5 bases lay in between. The CDR3 spans 14 residues. In DNA form, the CDR3 reads TGTGCCAGCAGCCAAGAGGAAGACACCGGGGAGCTGTTTTTT. Translated: CASSQEEDTGELFF.

The chain carries TRBV5-6 and TRBJ1-4, with 9 nucleotides matching TRBD1. The CDR3 spans 15 residues. Germline CDR1 and CDR2: SGHDT and YYEEEE. The junction had 8 bases not matched to a gene; V was cut back by 3 bases and J by 8 bases. The CDR3 DNA follows: TGTGCCAGCAGCTCTAACAGGGGGCGCGAGGAAAAACTGTTTTTT. It yields the protein CASSSNRGREEKLFF.

The rearrangement joins TRBV5-1 to TRBJ1-1; D uncertain. V dropped 4 bases and J dropped 4 bases, with 14 bases sitting between them. This CDR3 is 14 amino acids long. Germline-derived CDR1 and CDR2 are SGHRS and YFSETQ. The CDR3: CASSPNEPSTEAFF. The CDR3 bases are TGCGCCAGCAGCCCCAATGAGCCGAGCACTGAAGCTTTCTTT.

The rearrangement uses TRBV6-4 and TRBJ2-3; 11 positions agree with TRBD2. The CDR3 spans 16 residues. CDR1 and CDR2 from the germline V gene are MRHNA and SNTAGT. With V trimmed by 6 bases and J by 5 bases, 10 bases remained unmatched. CDR3 protein: CASSAGTSGPGDTQYF. The CDR3 nucleotides are TGTGCCAGCAGCGCCGGGACTAGCGGTCCAGGAGATACGCAGTATTTT.